The 20 T cell receptor beta chains reported below all come from one sample, sequenced in a study of CD8 T cells in ankylosing spondylitis. Study outcomes and limitations: Ankylosing spondylitis blood seemed to carry a telltale TCR beta motif made of several highly homologous variants.

No antigen is known for these receptors. TCRdb passed the 5' RACE reads through MiXCR, listing each CDR3 protein once. The sample lists 670,000 or so distinct CDR3 sequences, about 20% occurring once. The specimen was blood, either unsorted or a sorted T cell fraction (not recorded which). These receptors came from a male donor with ankylosing spondylitis.

This clonotype came up many times. The CDR3 region is CASSPDSYTGELFF. The CDR3 nucleotides are TGCGCCAGCAGCCCGGACAGTTACACCGGGGAGCTGTTTTTT. The chain combines TRBV5-1 with TRBJ2-2; D is possibly TRBD1 (6 bases). Germline V gene sequence: CDR1 SGHRS, CDR2 YFSETQ. The V end lost 4 bases, the J end lost 3 bases, and 10 bases lay between the germline ends. The CDR3 is 14 residues long.

This clonotype showed up just a few times. V and J are TRBV4-1 and TRBJ2-1, with D perhaps being TRBD1 or TRBD2 (5 bases each). V shed 2 bases and J shed 8 bases, with 16 bases lying between them. The CDR3 has 15 amino acids. Germline V gene lookup returns CDR1 MGHRA and CDR2 YSYEKL. The DNA for the CDR3 is TGCGCCAGCAGCCAACTGGGGGTAGCTCTCGATGAGCAGTTCTTC. Encoded protein: CASSQLGVALDEQFF.

The chain combines TRBV4-3 with TRBJ2-1; tentatively, D is TRBD1 or TRBD2 (6 bases each). The CDR3 extends over 14 amino acids. V was clipped by 1 base and J by 5 bases, with 9 bases between them. Per the germline V gene, CDR1 is LGHNA and CDR2 is YSLEER. This CDR3 reads CASSQGGADNEQFF. In nucleotides, the CDR3 is TGCGCCAGCAGCCAAGGGGGGGCGGACAATGAGCAGTTCTTC.

This clonotype has only a few counts. The chain has TRBV9 and TRBJ1-1; 11 bases are shared with TRBD1. Germline values: CDR1 SGDLS, CDR2 YYNGEE. Trimming removed 4 bases from V and 4 bases from J; junction bases left unmatched: 6. This CDR3 spans 15 amino acids. CDR3 nucleotide sequence: TGTGCCAGCAGCCCTTGGACAGGGGGCTCCACTGAAGCTTTCTTT. Translated, it gives CASSPWTGGSTEAFF.

The genes are TRBV20-1 and TRBJ2-1, with 14 nucleotides matching TRBD2. Germline lookup yields CDR1 DFQATT and CDR2 SNEGSKA (reference sequence). CDR3 length: 15 amino acids. V was pared by 5 bases and J by 6 bases, with 6 bases of the junction left unmatched. The CDR3 reads CSASGLAGDPNEQFF. The CDR3 DNA follows: TGCAGTGCTTCGGGACTAGCGGGAGACCCCAATGAGCAGTTCTTC.

This chain links TRBV7-9 with TRBJ2-5; a weak D match, TRBD1 (5 bases). Germline lookup yields CDR1 SEHNR and CDR2 FQNEAQ (reference sequence). The CDR3 runs 15 residues. V gave up 5 bases and J gave up 7 bases, with 20 bases separating them. The CDR3 loop reads CASSKVLSTTGTQYF. CDR3 in DNA: TGTGCCAGCAGCAAGGTGTTAAGCACAACAGGGACCCAGTACTTC.

This clonotype has a handful of counts. The J gene is TRBJ2-3, the V gene TRBV4-1; 8 bases line up with TRBD2. The germline gives CDR1 MGHRA, CDR2 YSYEKL. The CDR3 contains 22 residues. Trimming removed 2 bases from V and 0 bases from J; junction bases left unmatched: 22. CDR3 sequence (DNA): TGCGCCAGCAGCCAATTACCTCTAATGAGCGGGAGTGCCTCTATGAGCACAGATACGCAGTATTTT. Translated: CASSQLPLMSGSASMSTDTQYF.

This clonotype was seen more than once but under ten times. The V gene is TRBV5-1, the J gene TRBJ2-2; no reliable D call. The CDR3 is 14 residues long. The V and J ends lost 6 bases and 4 bases respectively, with 13 bases between them. Germline CDR1 is SGHRS and CDR2 is YFSETQ. The CDR3 DNA is TGCGCCAGCAAGGAGCGTACGGGCACCGGGGAGCTGTTTTTT. It is translated as CASKERTGTGELFF.

This clonotype came up a few times. The rearrangement uses TRBV12-3 or TRBV12-4 and TRBJ1-5; D may be TRBD1 (6 bases). V lost 6 bases and J lost 2, with 14 bases in between. There are 15 residues in the CDR3. CDR3 sequence reads: CASSTQGSGNQPQHF. As DNA, the CDR3 is TGTGCCAGCAGCACACAGGGCTCGGGCAATCAGCCCCAGCATTTT.

This chain connects TRBV20-1 to TRBJ1-2; the D is unclear. Trimming took off 0 bases at V and 1 base at J, with 9 bases between the two ends. CDR1 is DFQATT and CDR2 is SNEGSKA in the germline V gene (reference sequence). The CDR3 has 14 amino acids. CDR3 DNA: TGCAGTGCTAGAGATCCGAGGATTAACTATGGCTACACCTTC. This gives the protein CSARDPRINYGYTF.

This clonotype was seen ten or more times. At one of its ends the junction is not consistent with the germline gene, which may arise from a read error. The chain recombines TRBV5-5 with TRBJ2-1; 8 bases agree with TRBD1. The CDR3 sequence is 16 residues long. Germline loops: CDR1 SGHKS, CDR2 YYEKEE (reference sequence). CDR3 region: CASRLGAGQGGNEQFF. The CDR3 region has the DNA TGTGCCAGCAGGTTGGGGGCCGGACAGGGCGGGAATGAGCAGTTCTTC.

This chain joins TRBV5-6 and TRBJ2-5; 8 bases match TRBD2. This CDR3 has 14 residues. The junction had 3 bases not matched to a gene; V was cut back by 1 base and J by 4 bases. Germline assignment: CDR1 SGHDT and CDR2 YYEEEE. CDR3 residues: CASSLMSGGETQYF. The CDR3 DNA is TGTGCCAGCAGCTTGATGAGCGGGGGAGAGACCCAGTACTTC.

This clonotype showed up just a few times. The chain carries TRBV12-3 or TRBV12-4 and TRBJ2-1, with 8 bases matching TRBD1. The trim removed 3 bases at V and 1 base at J, leaving 8 bases unmatched. The CDR3 sequence is 17 residues long. The CDR3 is CASSFATQGASYNEQFF. As DNA, the CDR3 is TGTGCCAGCAGTTTCGCAACCCAGGGGGCTTCCTACAATGAGCAGTTCTTC.

This sequence joins TRBV12-3 or TRBV12-4 and TRBJ2-2; unclear D gene. The germline V and J ends were trimmed by 6 bases and 2 bases, with 7 bases remaining between them. This CDR3 has 13 amino acids. As DNA, the CDR3 is TGTGCCAGCAGGCCACCCAACACCGGGGAGCTGTTTTTT. Protein sequence: CASRPPNTGELFF.

The chain links TRBV21-1 to TRBJ2-5; the tabulated D call, TRBD2, remains unverified against the DNA. TRBV21-1 is noted as a pseudogene. The CDR3 contains 17 residues. The CDR3 spells CASSKGGGLATQETQYF. The CDR3 bases are TGTGCCAGCAGCAAAGGAGGAGGTCTAGCGACTCAAGAGACCCAGTACTTC.

This clonotype was found many times. The V gene is TRBV6-2 or TRBV6-3, the J gene TRBJ1-1; a possible D gene is TRBD1 (5 bases). The V end was cut by 6 bases, the J end by 1 base, with 12 bases between. The V gene's germline CDR1 is MNHEY and CDR2 SVGEGT. There are 14 residues in the CDR3. The CDR3 region has the DNA TGTGCCAGCAGCGAGACAGAGACGAACACTGAAGCTTTCTTT. It is translated as CASSETETNTEAFF.

This clonotype was recorded at least ten times. CDR3 region: CASSSQGSGANVLTF. The DNA for the CDR3 is TGTGCCAGCAGTTCACAGGGGTCTGGGGCCAACGTCCTGACTTTC. The genes are TRBV27 and TRBJ2-6, with 7 positions matching TRBD1. The CDR3 length is 15 residues. V dropped 4 bases and J dropped 1; count of bases not matched to a gene: 1. Germline V lookup: CDR1 MNHEY, CDR2 SMNVEV (reference sequence).

V is TRBV20-1 and J is TRBJ2-1; 9 bases align to TRBD2. CDR1 is DFQATT, CDR2 SNEGSKA, per germline (reference sequence). The CDR3 has 16 amino acids. J gave up 7 bases and V 6 bases, and 16 bases lay outside the gene matches. In DNA, the CDR3 is TGCAGTGCAACGCGATTAGCGGGAGTGCAAAGAAATGAGCAGTTCTTC. Translation: CSATRLAGVQRNEQFF.

There are many counts of this clonotype. The V and J genes are TRBV10-3 and TRBJ2-5, with D uncertain. Germline-derived CDR1 and CDR2 are ENHRY and SYGVKD. This CDR3 comprises 13 residues. With 5 bases removed from V and 2 bases from J, the gap between germline ends came to 9 bases. This chain's CDR3 is CAISSGGQETQYF. CDR3 DNA: TGTGCCATCAGTTCTGGCGGACAAGAGACCCAGTACTTC.

In this sample, this clonotype turned up a few times. The chain links TRBV27 to TRBJ2-7; D may be TRBD1 (6 bases). The CDR3 has 15 amino acids. The V and J ends lost 0 bases and 2 bases respectively, with 11 bases between them. Germline lookup yields CDR1 MNHEY and CDR2 SMNVEV (reference sequence). The DNA for the CDR3 is TGTGCCAGCAGTTTATCCCCGGACAGAACCTACGAGCAGTACTTC. This sequence encodes CASSLSPDRTYEQYF.